The source of this TCR beta chain is a study of type 1 regulatory T cells. Study as a whole: An in vitro protocol generated T-allo10, a Tr1-enriched, alloantigen-specific CD4 T cell product.

Graft donor-derived T-allo10 cells were described as host-alloantigen-specific, anergic, and alloantigen-specifically suppressive. As regards this clonotype: Its antigen is unidentified.

TCRdb reanalysed the reads using MiXCR and keeps one entry per CDR3 protein. This table holds about 68,000 distinct CDR3 sequences, nearly 65% found once. The germline V and J ends were trimmed by 2 bases and 7 bases, with 6 bases remaining between them. Per germline, CDR1 SGHTA and CDR2 FQGNSA. The CDR3 spans 12 residues. The sequenced sample consisted of cultured T cells, either the whole culture or a sorted T cell fraction (not recorded which). Subset given: Tr1-enriched cell product generated in vitro against host alloantigens. V is TRBV7-2 and J is TRBJ2-4, with D possibly TRBD2 on 5 matching bases. The source is a human donor in good health. The CDR3 spells CASSLKRNIQYF. CDR3 sequence (DNA): TGTGCCAGCAGCTTAAAGCGGAACATTCAGTACTTC.